Presented here are 20 T cell receptor beta chains from one specimen sequenced in a study of blood T cell repertoires in COVID-19. Sequencing was performed with immunoSEQ multiplex PCR; in TCRdb, only in-frame clones are kept and a portion is missing. Seen here are 300,000 or so clones, approximately 93% observed once, and the top ten hold 2% to 2.5%. Sequenced material: peripheral blood. These receptors came from a woman aged 30 to 39 with COVID-19, enrolled during active disease.

V is TRBV27 and J is TRBJ1-2, with D possibly being TRBD1 (6 bases). Germline lookup yields CDR1 MNHEY and CDR2 SMNVEV (reference sequence). The CDR3 has 15 amino acids. The V gene lost 5 bases and the J gene lost 6 bases, with 19 bases spanning the gap. The CDR3 loop reads CASSPRGEGVNGYTF. In nucleotides, the CDR3 is TGTGCCAGCAGTCCCCGGGGGGAGGGGGTGAATGGCTACACCTTC.

The V and J genes are TRBV28 and TRBJ1-5; D gene unclear. Germline V gene sequence: CDR1 MDHEN, CDR2 SYDVKM. The CDR3 is 15 residues long. V was cut by 6 bases and J by 2 bases, with 14 bases left in between. The CDR3: CASSYAGGGNQPQHF. In DNA form, the CDR3 reads TGTGCCAGCAGCTACGCGGGCGGGGGCAATCAGCCCCAGCATTTT. Full variable domain (missing parts from reference TRBV28 and TRBJ1-5): DVKVTQSSRYLVKRTGEKVFLECVQDMDHENMFWYRQDPGLGLRLIYFSYDVKMKEKGDIPEGYSVSREKKERFSLILESASTNQTSMYLCASSYAGGGNQPQHFGDGTRLSIL.

This CDR3 reads CASSLTFSGTEAFF. The CDR3 nucleotides read TGTGCCAGCAGCTTAACGTTTAGCGGCACTGAAGCTTTCTTT. The V gene is TRBV7-9, the J gene TRBJ1-1; D unresolved. V lost 2 bases, J lost 4 bases, and 11 bases lay in between. Germline CDR1 reads SEHNR; CDR2 reads FQNEAQ (reference sequence). This CDR3 is built from 14 residues.

V is TRBV12-3 or TRBV12-4 and J is TRBJ1-2; perhaps TRBD1 as D (5 bases). Trimming left V 6 bases short and J 4 bases short, with 6 bases between. The CDR3 extends over 11 amino acids. This chain's CDR3 is CASSDSYGYTF. The CDR3 DNA follows: TGTGCCAGCAGCGACAGCTATGGCTACACCTTC.

The V call is TRBV29-1, the J call TRBJ2-7; tentative D call: TRBD2 (6 bases). CDR1 is SQVTM and CDR2 is ANQGSEA in the germline V gene. The CDR3 is made up of 13 amino acids. Trimming pared 2 bases from V and 4 bases from J, leaving 12 bases between. The CDR3 region has the DNA TGCAGCGTTGAATCGGGAGTGAATTACGAGCAGTACTTC. It specifies CSVESGVNYEQYF.

The chain is built from TRBV27 and TRBJ1-2; TRBD1 matches 8 bases. The CDR3 sequence is 12 residues long. The germline V gene encodes CDR1 MNHEY and CDR2 SMNVEV (reference sequence). V was pared by 8 bases and J by 6 bases, with 5 bases of the junction left unmatched. The CDR3 loop reads CASGTGGNGYTF. Here the CDR3 DNA reads TGTGCCAGCGGAACAGGGGGAAATGGCTACACCTTC.

The V and J genes are TRBV6-5 and TRBJ1-5, with 9 nucleotides matching TRBD1. Germline trimming cut 6 bases from V and 4 bases from J; bases unmatched to any gene: 4. The germline gives CDR1 MNHEY, CDR2 SVGAGI. This CDR3 comprises 14 residues. CDR3 residues: CASRRTGVNQPQHF. The CDR3 DNA follows: TGTGCCAGCAGGCGGACAGGGGTTAATCAGCCCCAGCATTTT.

V usage is TRBV29-1 and J usage is TRBJ2-2; D perhaps matches TRBD2 (5 bases). The V gene's germline CDR1 is SQVTM and CDR2 ANQGSEA. CDR3 length: 14 residues. Trimming removed 6 bases from V and 2 bases from J, with 13 bases in between. The CDR3 loop reads CSVRASLNTGELFF. CDR3 bases: TGCAGCGTCCGTGCTAGCCTTAACACCGGGGAGCTGTTTTTT.

This sequence joins TRBV10-3 and TRBJ2-2; D gene unclear. The germline V gene has CDR1 ENHRY and CDR2 SYGVKD. Trimming removed 3 bases from V and 1 base from J, with 15 bases in between. This CDR3 contains 17 residues. This CDR3 reads CAISDPRRARNTGELFF. CDR3 nucleotides: TGTGCCATCAGTGACCCCCGGAGAGCGAGGAACACCGGGGAGCTGTTTTTT.

The CDR3 sequence is CAWKQGGLPEAFF. The CDR3 nucleotides read TGTGCCTGGAAACAGGGGGGGTTACCTGAAGCTTTCTTT. V gene TRBV30 combines with J gene TRBJ1-1; 8 bases map to TRBD1. V lost 4 bases to trimming and J lost 6 bases; unmatched junction nucleotides: 7. Per the germline V gene, CDR1 is GTSNPN and CDR2 is SVGIG (reference sequence). The CDR3 sequence is 13 residues long.

This clone was picked up a small number of times. The chain couples TRBV24-1 to TRBJ2-7; 9 nucleotides agree with TRBD1. Per the germline V gene, CDR1 is KGHDR and CDR2 is SFDVKD. The CDR3 has 15 residues. V gave up 1 base and J gave up 5 bases; unmatched junction bases: 5. CDR3 sequence reads: CATSDFGTGSHEQYF. The CDR3 DNA follows: TGTGCCACCAGTGATTTCGGGACAGGGTCCCACGAGCAGTACTTC.

This clone was detected once. V usage is TRBV5-6 and J usage is TRBJ1-6; 7 positions agree with TRBD1. V was pared by 4 bases and J by 2 bases, with 9 bases of the junction left unmatched. The CDR3 is made up of 17 amino acids. The V gene's germline CDR1 is SGHDT and CDR2 YYEEEE. In DNA, the CDR3 is TGTGCCAGCAGCGAGAGACAGGGCTTCACCTATAATTCACCCCTCCACTTT. This encodes CASSERQGFTYNSPLHF.

The rearrangement links TRBV2 to TRBJ1-4; maybe TRBD1 (6 bases). The germline V gene has CDR1 SNHLY and CDR2 FYNNEI. The CDR3 has 14 residues. Trimming pared 8 bases from V and 4 bases from J, leaving 14 bases between. The DNA for the CDR3 is TGTGCCAGCCAGGATGGACAGCATAATGAAAAACTGTTTTTT. Translating it yields CASQDGQHNEKLFF.

On this clone itself: The sample holds other DNA sequences that translate to the same CDR3. J is TRBJ1-1 and V is TRBV5-1, with 7 positions matching TRBD1. This CDR3 spans 14 amino acids. With V trimmed by 1 base and J by 3 bases, 3 bases remained unmatched. Germline V gives CDR1 SGHRS, CDR2 YFSETQ. CDR3 protein: CASSLSTGDTEAFF. The CDR3 DNA reads as TGCGCCAGCAGCTTGTCCACAGGGGACACTGAAGCTTTCTTT.

The rearrangement joins TRBV14 to TRBJ2-2, with 11 bases matching TRBD2. This CDR3 region has 15 residues. The V gene's germline CDR1 is SGHDN and CDR2 FVKESK. Trimming at V came to 6 bases and at J to 7 bases, leaving 7 bases not matched to a gene. Here the CDR3 reads CASRASGRIGGELFF. CDR3 DNA sequence: TGTGCCAGCAGAGCTAGCGGGAGGATAGGCGGGGAGCTGTTTTTT.

The chain employs TRBV6-5 and TRBJ1-2; 11 nucleotides align to TRBD1. Germline V lookup: CDR1 MNHEY, CDR2 SVGAGI. The CDR3 totals 15 residues. J lost 7 bases, V lost 2 bases, and 6 bases had no gene match. DNA for the CDR3: TGTGCCAGCAGTTACGCAGGACAGGGGGCGTTTGGCTACACCTTC. Translation gives CASSYAGQGAFGYTF.

CDR3 coding DNA: TGTGCCAGCAGTGAGTTTGCAGGGAACTATGGCTACACCTTC. Protein sequence: CASSEFAGNYGYTF. V gene TRBV25-1 combines with J gene TRBJ1-2, with D maybe TRBD1 (5 bases). This CDR3 region has 14 residues. Trimming cost V 3 bases and J 2 bases, with 10 bases left between them. In germline, CDR1 is MGHDK, CDR2 SYGVNS.

As concerns this clone: This same CDR3 is encoded by further DNA sequences in the sample. The chain has TRBV19 and TRBJ1-4; D gene ambiguous. CDR3 length: 12 residues. The ends were cut back, 3 bases at V and 11 bases at J, with 10 bases in the middle. Germline lookup yields CDR1 LNHDA and CDR2 SQIVND (reference sequence). In nucleotides, the CDR3 is TGTGCCAGTAGTATGGAGAGAGGGAAACTGTTTTTT. Translation gives CASSMERGKLFF. The entire variable domain, with the rest obtained from reference TRBV19 and TRBJ1-4, is as follows: DGGITQSPKYLFRKEGQNVTLSCEQNLNHDAMYWYRQDPGQGLRLIYYSQIVNDFQKGDIAEGYSVSREKKESFPLTVTSAQKNPTAFYLCASSMERGKLFFGSGTQLSVL.

The chain combines TRBV7-2 with TRBJ1-3; TRBD1 matches 9 bases. This CDR3 comprises 15 residues. Germline loops: CDR1 SGHTA, CDR2 FQGNSA. V lost 6 bases, J lost 1 base, and 4 bases stayed unmatched. CDR3 sequence: CASSPQGASGNTIYF. CDR3 in DNA: TGTGCCAGCAGTCCACAGGGGGCGTCTGGAAACACCATATATTTT. Based on the CDR3 plus reference TRBV7-2 and TRBJ1-3, the full variable domain is GAGVSQSPSNKVTEKGKDVELRCDPISGHTALYWYRQSLGQGLEFLIYFQGNSAPDKSGLPSDRFSAERTGGSVSTLTIQRTQQEDSAVYLCASSPQGASGNTIYFGEGSWLTVV.

V usage is TRBV4-2 and J usage is TRBJ2-1; D possibly corresponds to TRBD1 (6 bases). Germline loops: CDR1 LGHNA, CDR2 YNFKEQ. The CDR3 spans 13 residues. The ends were cut back, 4 bases at V and 11 bases at J, with 15 bases in the middle. This CDR3 reads CASSPTRDIQQFF. The CDR3 DNA sequence: TGTGCCAGCAGCCCTACTCGGGACATCCAGCAGTTCTTC.